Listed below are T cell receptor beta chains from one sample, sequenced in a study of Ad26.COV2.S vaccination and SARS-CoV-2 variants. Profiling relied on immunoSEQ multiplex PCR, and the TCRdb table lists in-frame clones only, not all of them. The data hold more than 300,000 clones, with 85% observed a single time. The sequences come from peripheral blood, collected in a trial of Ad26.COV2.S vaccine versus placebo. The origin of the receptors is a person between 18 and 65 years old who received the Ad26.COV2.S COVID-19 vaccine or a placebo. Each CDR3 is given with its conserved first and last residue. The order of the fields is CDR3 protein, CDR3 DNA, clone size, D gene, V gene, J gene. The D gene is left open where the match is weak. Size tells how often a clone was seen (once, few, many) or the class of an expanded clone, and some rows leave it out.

CDR3: CASSATPTGGGGELFF
DNA: TGTGCCAGCAGCGCGACCCCCACAGGGGGCGGCGGGGAGCTGTTTTTT
size: -
D: TRBD1
V: TRBV9
J: TRBJ2-2

CDR3: CASSLTSGGWADTQYF
DNA: TGTGCCAGCAGCTTGACTAGCGGGGGATGGGCTGATACGCAGTATTTT
size: -
D: TRBD2
V: TRBV5-4
J: TRBJ2-3

CDR3: CASSGRGRNTEAFF
DNA: TGTGCCAGCAGCGGCAGGGGAAGGAACACTGAAGCTTTCTTT
size: few
D: -
V: TRBV21-1
J: TRBJ1-1

CDR3: CASRRGWELFF
DNA: TGTGCCAGCAGAAGGGGATGGGAACTGTTTTTT
size: few
D: -
V: TRBV2
J: TRBJ1-4

CDR3: CASSLSLPWSWDEQYF
DNA: TGTGCCAGCAGTTTATCTCTGCCTTGGAGCTGGGACGAGCAGTACTTC
size: -
D: -
V: TRBV27
J: TRBJ2-7

CDR3: CASSPPGTGGYNEQFF
DNA: TGTGCCAGCAGCCCGCCCGGGACAGGGGGATACAATGAGCAGTTCTTC
size: -
D: TRBD1
V: TRBV7-2
J: TRBJ2-1

CDR3: CASSATSGGVIQYF
DNA: TGTGCCAGCAGCGCGACTAGCGGGGGGGTTATTCAGTACTTC
size: -
D: TRBD2
V: TRBV9
J: TRBJ2-4

CDR3: CASSPLDNEGTGELFF
DNA: TGTGCCAGCAGCCCACTGGACAACGAGGGGACCGGGGAGCTGTTTTTT
size: -
D: -
V: TRBV11-3
J: TRBJ2-2

CDR3: CASSIENYGYTF
DNA: TGTGCCAGTAGTATAGAGAACTATGGCTACACCTTC
size: -
D: -
V: TRBV19
J: TRBJ1-2

CDR3: CSGGNEQFF
DNA: TGCAGCGGTGGCAATGAGCAGTTCTTC
size: -
D: -
V: TRBV29-1
J: TRBJ2-1

CDR3: CASSYTQGLANTIYF
DNA: TGTGCCAGCAGCTACACACAGGGGCTGGCGAACACCATATATTTT
size: -
D: TRBD1
V: TRBV14
J: TRBJ1-3

CDR3: CASKPLGAGAWNTEAFF
DNA: TGTGCCAGCAAACCCCTGGGGGCGGGGGCTTGGAACACTGAAGCTTTCTTT
size: -
D: -
V: TRBV5-5
J: TRBJ1-1

CDR3: CASSLTGVNQPQHF
DNA: TGCGCCAGCAGCTTGACTGGGGTCAATCAGCCCCAGCATTTT
size: -
D: -
V: TRBV5-1
J: TRBJ1-5

CDR3: CASSPRPTLFNEQYF
DNA: TGTGCCAGCAGCCCCCGGCCCACACTATTTAACGAGCAGTACTTC
size: -
D: -
V: TRBV7-9
J: TRBJ2-7

CDR3: CASSGSGGDTGELFF
DNA: TGCGCCAGCAGTGGATCCGGGGGGGACACCGGGGAGCTGTTTTTT
size: -
D: TRBD2
V: TRBV5-1
J: TRBJ2-2

CDR3: CATLPRWVDQPQHF
DNA: TGTGCCACTCTCCCTCGTTGGGTAGATCAGCCCCAGCATTTT
size: -
D: -
V: TRBV6-5
J: TRBJ1-5

CDR3: CASKSGGRLEQFF
DNA: TGTGCCAGCAAATCCGGGGGCCGGCTTGAGCAGTTCTTC
size: -
D: -
V: TRBV12-3/TRBV12-4
J: TRBJ2-1

CDR3: CASSLRDRGGNQPQHF
DNA: TGTGCCAGCAGCTTGAGGGACAGGGGTGGCAATCAGCCCCAGCATTTT
size: -
D: TRBD1
V: TRBV5-4
J: TRBJ1-5

CDR3: CASSLSKGTYEQYF
DNA: TGTGCCAGCAGTTTATCTAAGGGGACCTACGAGCAGTACTTC
size: -
D: -
V: TRBV27
J: TRBJ2-7

CDR3: CASSSDLLYQETQYF
DNA: TGTGCCAGCAGCTCCGACCTCCTGTACCAAGAGACCCAGTACTTC
size: -
D: -
V: TRBV7-9
J: TRBJ2-5

CDR3: CASSEESSYNSPLHF
DNA: TGCGCCAGCAGTGAGGAGAGCTCCTATAATTCACCCCTCCACTTT
size: -
D: -
V: TRBV10-1
J: TRBJ1-6

CDR3: CASSLGHRAGTEAFF
DNA: TGTGCCAGCAGCTTGGGTCACAGGGCGGGGACTGAAGCTTTCTTT
size: -
D: -
V: TRBV5-4
J: TRBJ1-1

CDR3: CASSPNPLAGGRFYEQYF
DNA: TGTGCCAGCAGCCCCAACCCCCTAGCGGGGGGGCGCTTCTACGAGCAGTACTTC
size: -
D: TRBD2
V: TRBV7-2
J: TRBJ2-7

CDR3: CASSLEPSSGGAYEQYF
DNA: TGTGCCAGCAGCTTAGAACCCTCCAGCGGGGGGGCCTACGAGCAGTACTTC
size: medium-sized
D: TRBD2
V: TRBV11-3
J: TRBJ2-7

CDR3: CASSLGGREGEKLFF
DNA: TGTGCCAGCAGCTTAGGAGGCAGGGAGGGTGAAAAACTGTTTTTT
size: few
D: -
V: TRBV7-2
J: TRBJ1-4

CDR3: CASRGTSGDSETQYF
DNA: TGTGCCAGCAGGGGGACTAGCGGGGACTCGGAGACCCAGTACTTC
size: -
D: TRBD2
V: TRBV6-5
J: TRBJ2-5

CDR3: CASAINYEQYF
DNA: TGTGCTAGTGCCATCAACTACGAGCAGTACTTC
size: -
D: -
V: TRBV12-5
J: TRBJ2-7

CDR3: CASSQVQGALTNEKLFF
DNA: TGTGCCAGCAGCCAAGTTCAGGGGGCGCTAACTAATGAAAAACTGTTTTTT
size: -
D: TRBD1
V: TRBV3-1/TRBV3-2
J: TRBJ1-4

CDR3: CAWSYMEGYTF
DNA: TGTGCCTGGTCATACATGGAGGGCTACACCTTC
size: -
D: -
V: TRBV30
J: TRBJ1-2

CDR3: CASSPITGHGNSPLHF
DNA: TGTGCCAGCTCACCAATCACAGGGCACGGGAATTCACCCCTCCACTTT
size: -
D: -
V: TRBV18
J: TRBJ1-6

CDR3: CASSWDGVLEKLFF
DNA: TGTGCCAGCAGCTGGGACGGCGTGTTAGAAAAACTGTTTTTT
size: -
D: -
V: TRBV6-2/TRBV6-3
J: TRBJ1-4

CDR3: CAISVPPPWVSLHF
DNA: TGTGCCATCAGTGTGCCCCCCCCTTGGGTTTCCCTCCACTTT
size: -
D: -
V: TRBV10-3
J: TRBJ1-6

CDR3: CASSRQNYGYTF
DNA: TGCGCCAGCAGCAGACAGAACTATGGCTACACCTTC
size: -
D: -
V: TRBV4-1
J: TRBJ1-2

CDR3: CAISEKDRGTNQPQHF
DNA: TGTGCCATCAGTGAAAAAGACAGGGGGACCAATCAGCCCCAGCATTTT
size: -
D: TRBD1
V: TRBV10-3
J: TRBJ1-5

CDR3: CASSRTFNQPQHF
DNA: TGCGCCAGCAGCCGGACCTTCAATCAGCCCCAGCATTTT
size: -
D: -
V: TRBV5-1
J: TRBJ1-5

CDR3: CASLRGLAGGQETQYF
DNA: TGTGCCAGTCTACGGGGACTAGCGGGGGGACAAGAGACCCAGTACTTC
size: -
D: TRBD2
V: TRBV2
J: TRBJ2-5

CDR3: CASSVNVRGLEFF
DNA: TGTGCCAGCAGCGTAAACGTCCGGGGCCTTGAGTTCTTC
size: -
D: -
V: TRBV11-3
J: TRBJ2-1

CDR3: CASSQRNRDYEQYF
DNA: TGTGCCAGCAGCCAGAGAAACAGGGACTACGAGCAGTACTTC
size: -
D: -
V: TRBV7-9
J: TRBJ2-7

CDR3: CASSQSDRGGYTF
DNA: TGTGCCAGCAGTCAGAGTGACAGGGGCGGGTACACCTTC
size: -
D: TRBD1
V: TRBV6-6
J: TRBJ1-2

CDR3: CASSQGNYGYTF
DNA: TGTGCCAGCAGCCAGGGGAACTATGGCTACACCTTC
size: once
D: -
V: TRBV28
J: TRBJ1-2

CDR3: CASSLVENTGELFF
DNA: TGTGCCAGCAGCTTAGTGGAAAACACCGGGGAGCTGTTTTTT
size: -
D: -
V: TRBV11-2
J: TRBJ2-2

CDR3: CASSWGTVTDTQYF
DNA: TGCGCCAGCAGCTGGGGGACGGTGACAGATACGCAGTATTTT
size: -
D: -
V: TRBV5-1
J: TRBJ2-3

CDR3: CASSLGRDNEQFF
DNA: TGTGCCAGCAGTTTAGGACGGGATAATGAGCAGTTCTTC
size: -
D: -
V: TRBV12-3/TRBV12-4
J: TRBJ2-1

CDR3: CASSMAKRASTDTQYF
DNA: TGTGCCAGTAGTATGGCCAAGCGGGCGAGCACAGATACGCAGTATTTT
size: -
D: -
V: TRBV19
J: TRBJ2-3

CDR3: CASSLAASNSPLHF
DNA: TGCGCCAGCAGCTTGGCCGCCTCTAATTCACCCCTCCACTTT
size: -
D: -
V: TRBV5-1
J: TRBJ1-6

CDR3: CASSLISRTGGGYTF
DNA: TGTGCCAGCAGCTTGATATCCCGGACAGGGGGTGGCTACACCTTC
size: few
D: TRBD1
V: TRBV5-5
J: TRBJ1-2

CDR3: CASSLQGRMRNEQFF
DNA: TGTGCCAGCAGCCTACAGGGGAGGATGAGGAATGAGCAGTTCTTC
size: once
D: -
V: TRBV7-9
J: TRBJ2-1

CDR3: CASSETTGSYEQYF
DNA: TGTGCCAGCAGTGAGACGACAGGGTCCTACGAGCAGTACTTC
size: -
D: TRBD1
V: TRBV6-1
J: TRBJ2-7

CDR3: CASSPKGGSRSYEQYF
DNA: TGTGCCAGCAGCCCGAAAGGCGGCAGTAGGTCCTACGAGCAGTACTTC
size: -
D: -
V: TRBV7-2
J: TRBJ2-7

CDR3: CASSLGTDLSGYTF
DNA: TGTGCCAGCAGCTTGGGGACAGACCTATCCGGCTACACCTTC
size: -
D: TRBD1
V: TRBV7-3
J: TRBJ1-2